These 11 T cell receptor beta chains share one sample of origin, sequenced in a study of regulatory T cells in long-lasting Graves disease. The time point: newly diagnosed GD, antithyroid drugs for less than 3 months. After RNA was extracted from PBMCs, the TCR library was made from it. Sequencing libraries for TCR beta were prepared with iRepertoire HTBI primers and Arm-PCR of CDR3 regions. One entry per CDR3 protein, called by TCRdb with MiXCR from the multiplex PCR reads. The sample records approximately 560,000 distinct CDR3 sequences, roughly a sixth being singletons. These data were also filed under a second study, of T cells in Graves' hyperthyroidism and ophthalmopathy.

This material consisted of peripheral blood mononuclear cells (PBMCs), taken at new diagnosis, from a patient treated with antithyroid drugs. These receptors all come from a man between 18 and 29 years old with Graves disease.

V usage is TRBV28 and J usage is TRBJ1-6; TRBD1 might be the D (6 bases). V was clipped by 9 bases and J by 11 bases, with 23 bases between them. The CDR3 sequence is 15 residues long. Germline assignment: CDR1 MDHEN and CDR2 SYDVKM. The CDR3 sequence is CASLSDISKGAPLHF. As DNA, the CDR3 is TGTGCCAGTCTATCGGACATCTCAAAGGGGGCACCCCTCCACTTT.

The sample holds a few counts of this clonotype. The genes are TRBV9 and TRBJ1-5, with 7 bases lining up with TRBD1. J gave up 6 bases and V 2 bases, and 5 bases lay outside the gene matches. The germline V gene encodes CDR1 SGDLS and CDR2 YYNGEE. CDR3 length: 14 amino acids. The CDR3 nucleotides read TGTGCCAGCAGCGTCTCGACAGGGTCTCAGCCCCAGCATTTT. Its protein product is CASSVSTGSQPQHF. Complete variable domain (other parts from reference TRBV9 and TRBJ1-5): DSGVTQTPKHLITATGQRVTLRCSPRSGDLSVYWYQQSLDQGLQFLIQYYNGEERAKGNILERFSAQQFPDLHSELNLSSLELGDSALYFCASSVSTGSQPQHFGDGTRLSIL.

This clonotype has more than one count but fewer than ten. This chain joins TRBV20-1 and TRBJ2-3; 8 nucleotides match TRBD1. Germline CDR1 DFQATT, CDR2 SNEGSKA (reference sequence). The CDR3 spans 16 residues. With V trimmed by 2 bases and J by 4 bases, 11 bases remained unmatched. DNA of the CDR3: TGCAGTGCTAGATTTCCCCCGGGACAGGTACCAGATACGCAGTATTTT. It specifies CSARFPPGQVPDTQYF.

This clonotype was seen only a few times. Possible read error: a much larger clone is one base away. The chain employs TRBV2 and TRBJ2-1; D perhaps matches TRBD2 (6 bases). CDR1 and CDR2 (germline): SNHLY, FYNNEI. The germline V and J ends were trimmed by 4 bases and 6 bases, with 16 bases remaining between them. The CDR3 loop spans 15 amino acids. The CDR3 DNA reads as TGTGCCAGCAGTGGGAGGGACCAAATGACCAATGAGCAGTTCTTC. Its protein product is CASSGRDQMTNEQFF.

This clonotype has a count of ten or more. The V call is TRBV6-1, the J call TRBJ2-2, with 7 bases matching TRBD2. CDR1 is MNHNS and CDR2 is SASEGT in the germline V gene. Unmatched junction bases numbered 13, after V lost 8 bases and J lost 4 bases. The CDR3 extends over 16 amino acids. This CDR3 reads CASQNGGTTPTGELFF. Here the CDR3 DNA reads TGTGCCAGCCAAAATGGCGGGACTACCCCCACCGGGGAGCTGTTTTTT.

This clonotype was detected a few times. V and J are TRBV11-2 and TRBJ2-7, with 9 bases fitting TRBD1. Per the germline V gene, CDR1 is SGHAT and CDR2 is FQNNGV. This CDR3 contains 13 residues. J lost 6 bases, V lost 5 bases, and 5 bases had no gene match. In nucleotides, the CDR3 is TGTGCCAGCAGCACCCCGACAGGGGGCGAGCAGTACTTC. Translation gives CASSTPTGGEQYF.

This clonotype was recorded at least ten times. The chain has TRBV7-9 and TRBJ2-7, with D perhaps matching TRBD1 (6 bases). CDR1 is SEHNR and CDR2 is FQNEAQ in the germline V gene (reference sequence). The germline V and J ends were trimmed by 5 bases and 7 bases, with 24 bases remaining between them. CDR3 length: 16 residues. The CDR3 DNA sequence: TGTGCCAGCAGCCCCTATGCTCAGGGGCCGCTGGGTGAGCAGTACTTC. This encodes CASSPYAQGPLGEQYF.

The rearrangement links TRBV7-2 to TRBJ1-6, with TRBD1 identical over 7 bases. The CDR3 runs 16 residues. Germline lookup yields CDR1 SGHTA and CDR2 FQGNSA. V gave up 5 bases and J gave up 6 bases; unmatched junction bases: 10. The CDR3 sequence is CASSPQGGPINSPLHF. The CDR3 bases are TGTGCCAGCAGCCCGCAGGGGGGACCGATTAATTCACCCCTCCACTTT.

The chain uses TRBV30 and TRBJ1-2; D gene uncertain. The germline gives CDR1 GTSNPN, CDR2 SVGIG (reference sequence). CDR3 length: 15 amino acids. Trimming left V 0 bases short and J 0 bases short, with 11 bases between. The CDR3 sequence is CAWSVAPLANYGYTF. CDR3 nucleotides: TGTGCCTGGAGTGTAGCGCCGCTTGCTAACTATGGCTACACCTTC.

About this clonotype itself: A much larger clone lies one base from this, so it may be a read error. This rearrangement joins TRBV2 to TRBJ1-4; maybe TRBD1 (5 bases). Trimming removed 5 bases at V and 1 base at J, with 8 bases between. The CDR3 is made up of 14 amino acids. The germline gives CDR1 SNHLY, CDR2 FYNNEI. The chain's CDR3 is CASSIRETNEKLFF. CDR3 sequence (DNA): TGTGCCAGCAGTATCAGGGAAACTAATGAAAAACTGTTTTTT.

This clonotype has at least ten counts. The rearrangement joins TRBV7-8 to TRBJ1-1; D not certain. Germline assignment: CDR1 SGHVS and CDR2 FQNEAQ. This CDR3 comprises 12 residues. V dropped 5 bases and J dropped 6 bases, with 10 bases sitting between them. For the CDR3, the DNA is TGTGCCAGCAGCCGAGTAAACGCTGAAGCTTTCTTT. Its translation is CASSRVNAEAFF. Full variable domain (outside the CDR3, taken from reference TRBV7-8 and TRBJ1-1): GAGVSQSPRYKVAKRGQDVALRCDPISGHVSLFWYQQALGQGPEFLTYFQNEAQLDKSGLPSDRFFAERPEGSVSTLKIQRTQQEDSAVYLCASSRVNAEAFFGQGTRLTVV.